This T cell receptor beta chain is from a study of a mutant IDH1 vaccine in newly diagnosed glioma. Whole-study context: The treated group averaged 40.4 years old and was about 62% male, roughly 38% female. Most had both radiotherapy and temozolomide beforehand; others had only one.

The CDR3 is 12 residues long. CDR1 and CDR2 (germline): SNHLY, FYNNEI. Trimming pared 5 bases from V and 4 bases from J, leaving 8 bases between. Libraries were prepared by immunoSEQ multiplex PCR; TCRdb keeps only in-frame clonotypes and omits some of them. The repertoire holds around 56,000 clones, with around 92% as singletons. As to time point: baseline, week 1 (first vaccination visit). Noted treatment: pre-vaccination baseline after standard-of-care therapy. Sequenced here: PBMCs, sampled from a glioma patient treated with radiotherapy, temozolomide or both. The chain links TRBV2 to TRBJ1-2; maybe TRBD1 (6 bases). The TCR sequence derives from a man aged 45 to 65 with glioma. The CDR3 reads CASSPQGYGYTF. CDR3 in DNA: TGTGCCAGCAGTCCACAGGGCTATGGCTACACCTTC.